One sample yielded the 7 T cell receptor beta chains listed below, sequenced in a study of T cells in lung cancer brain metastases. Libraries were prepared by immunoSEQ multiplex PCR; TCRdb keeps only in-frame clonotypes and omits some of them. Of some 7,000 clones in the sample, more than 80% were seen once. Sequenced input: tumor tissue from the primary lung tumor. Source of these receptors: a man aged 50 to 59 with non-small cell lung cancer.

This chain uses TRBV15 with TRBJ2-3; D not certain. The germline V and J ends were trimmed by 3 bases and 6 bases, with 7 bases remaining between them. CDR1 is LNHNV and CDR2 is YYDKDF in the germline V gene (reference sequence). This CDR3 contains 12 residues. The CDR3 loop reads CATSSSTDTQYF. The CDR3 bases are TGTGCCACCAGCAGTTCCACGGATACGCAGTATTTT.

Of note for this clone: A much larger clone lies one base from this, so it may be a read error. Other DNA variants within this sample encode the same CDR3. The chain uses TRBV20-1 and TRBJ1-3, with D hard to call. The ends were cut back, 6 bases at V and 1 base at J, with 4 bases in the middle. The germline V gene encodes CDR1 DFQATT and CDR2 SNEGSKA (reference sequence). This CDR3 is built from 11 residues. CDR3 loop: CSAVSGNTIYF. In DNA form, the CDR3 reads TGCAGTGCCGTTTCTGGAAACACCATATATTTT.

The CDR3 bases are TGTGCCAGCAGTTTATTAGGGGGAGATGCCCTTTCACCCCTCCACTTT. It encodes CASSLLGGDALSPLHF. The V gene is TRBV27, the J gene TRBJ1-6; tentatively, D is TRBD1 (6 bases). The CDR3 sequence is 16 residues long. Trimming stripped 1 base from V and 9 bases from J, with 16 bases between. CDR1 and CDR2 from the germline V gene are MNHEY and SMNVEV (reference sequence).

This sequence joins TRBV4-3 and TRBJ2-5; D may be TRBD1 (6 bases). Trimming cost V 0 bases and J 2 bases, with 16 bases left between them. The V gene's germline CDR1 is LGHNA and CDR2 YSLEER. The CDR3 is 17 residues long. The CDR3 DNA is TGCGCCAGCAGCCAAGAGATCGGACAGTGGGGGCAAGAGACCCAGTACTTC. Translated, it gives CASSQEIGQWGQETQYF.

The chain recombines TRBV5-6 with TRBJ1-5, with a weak D call TRBD1 (5 bases). The length of the CDR3 is 15 residues. In germline, CDR1 is SGHDT, CDR2 YYEEEE. V was clipped by 4 bases and J by 6 bases, with 17 bases between them. CDR3 amino acids: CASSIKGDVGQPQHF. CDR3 nucleotide sequence: TGTGCCAGCAGCATAAAAGGGGACGTAGGTCAGCCCCAGCATTTT. The full variable domain, in which reference TRBV5-6 and TRBJ1-5 provide the parts outside the CDR3, is DAGVTQSPTHLIKTRGQQVTLRCSPKSGHDTVSWYQQALGQGPQFIFQYYEEEERQRGNFPDRFSGHQFPNYSSELNVNALLLGDSALYLCASSIKGDVGQPQHFGDGTRLSIL.

V usage is TRBV23-1 and J usage is TRBJ2-7, with D tentatively TRBD1 (8 bases). TRBV23-1 is noted as an ORF with a role that remains uncertain. V was clipped by 5 bases and J by 6 bases, with 14 bases between them. The CDR3 totals 13 residues. The CDR3 spells CASSKQGGFEQYF. CDR3 DNA: TGCGCCAGCAGTAAACAGGGGGGGTTCGAGCAGTACTTC.

This rearrangement joins TRBV7-2 to TRBJ2-1, with D possibly called TRBD1 or TRBD2 (6 bases each). The CDR3 sequence is 15 residues long. Per germline, CDR1 SGHTA and CDR2 FQGNSA. The V end was cut by 7 bases, the J end by 1 base, with 14 bases between. The CDR3 nucleotides are TGTGCCAGCAAATTTGGGGGGCCTTCCTACAATGAGCAGTTCTTC. This codes for CASKFGGPSYNEQFF.